This T cell receptor beta chain was identified during a study of T cell changes during pregnancy in multiple sclerosis. The repertoire was sequenced with immunoSEQ multiplex PCR; TCRdb's copy has only in-frame clones and lacks some. The table records fewer than 95,000 clones, 90% to 95% of them present only once. The sequence came from a female donor with multiple sclerosis, enrolled in a pregnancy study. The sequences come from peripheral blood, collected in the first trimester of pregnancy.

CDR3 DNA sequence: TGTGCCAGCAGTCCAGTGGGGCAGTTATCATACGAGCAGTACTTC. Translation: CASSPVGQLSYEQYF. V usage is TRBV27 and J usage is TRBJ2-7; D possibly corresponds to TRBD1 (5 bases). Trimming shortened V by 5 bases and J by 4 bases, and 18 bases separated the two germline ends. The CDR3 spans 15 residues. Germline-derived CDR1 and CDR2 are MNHEY and SMNVEV (reference sequence).